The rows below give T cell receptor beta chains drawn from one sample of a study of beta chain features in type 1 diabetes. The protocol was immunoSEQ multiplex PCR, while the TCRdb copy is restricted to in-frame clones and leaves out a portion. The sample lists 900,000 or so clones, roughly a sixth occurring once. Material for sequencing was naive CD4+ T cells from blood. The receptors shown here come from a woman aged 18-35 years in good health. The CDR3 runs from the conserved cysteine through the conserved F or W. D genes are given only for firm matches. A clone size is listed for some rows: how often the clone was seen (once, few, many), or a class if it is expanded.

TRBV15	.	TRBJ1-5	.	TGTGCCACCAGAGAACCAGCTCAGCCCCAGCATTTT	CATREPAQPQHF
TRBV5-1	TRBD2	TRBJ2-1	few	TGCGCCAGCAGCGCCGGGACTAGCGGCTACAATGAGCAGTTCTTC	CASSAGTSGYNEQFF
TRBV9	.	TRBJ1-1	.	TGTGCCAGCAGCTATGACAGAAACACTGAAGCTTTCTTT	CASSYDRNTEAFF
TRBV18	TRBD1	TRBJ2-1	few	TGTGCCAGCTCCGGCCAAGGGACAGGGAGATACAATGAGCAGTTCTTC	CASSGQGTGRYNEQFF
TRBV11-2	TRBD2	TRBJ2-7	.	TGTGCCAGCAGTCGTTTTAGCGGGACACGCTCCTACGAGCAGTACTTC	CASSRFSGTRSYEQYF
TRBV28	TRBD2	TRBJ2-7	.	TGTGCCAGCAGTCCCGGGACTAGCGGGGGCTACGAGCAGTACTTC	CASSPGTSGGYEQYF
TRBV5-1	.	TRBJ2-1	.	TGCGCCAGCAGCGCCGGGCCTCCGGTCCACAATGAGCAGTTCTTC	CASSAGPPVHNEQFF
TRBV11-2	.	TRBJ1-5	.	TGTGCCAGCAGCTTAGGTCACGGGAGCAATCAGCCCCAGCATTTT	CASSLGHGSNQPQHF
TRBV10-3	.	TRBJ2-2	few	TGTGCCATCCGCGACACGAGGGACACCGGGGAGCTGTTTTTT	CAIRDTRDTGELFF
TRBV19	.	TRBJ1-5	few	TGTGCCAGTAGTATAGTTGTAACAGGCGATCAGCCCCAGCATTTT	CASSIVVTGDQPQHF
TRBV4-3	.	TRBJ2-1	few	TGCGCCAGCAGCCATCTGGGCCTAGAGGACAATGAGCAGTTCTTC	CASSHLGLEDNEQFF
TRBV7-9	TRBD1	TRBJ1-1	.	TGTGCCAGCCGCAGACTCGGGACAGAGAACACTGAAGCTTTCTTT	CASRRLGTENTEAFF
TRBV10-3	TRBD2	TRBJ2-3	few	TGTGCCATCAGTCCCTCTGGTGGGAGGGGTTGGAACACAGATACGCAGTATTTT	CAISPSGGRGWNTDTQYF
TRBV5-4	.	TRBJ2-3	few	TGTGCCAGCAGCCAGGGGGGGACCCCCACAGATACGCAGTATTTT	CASSQGGTPTDTQYF
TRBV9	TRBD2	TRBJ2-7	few	TGTGCCAGCAGCGTAGACGGGAGGAGCGACGAGCAGTACTTC	CASSVDGRSDEQYF
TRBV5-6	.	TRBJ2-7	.	TGTGCCAGCAGCTCCTACTACGAGCAGTACTTC	CASSSYYEQYF
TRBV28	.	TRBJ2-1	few	TGTGCCAGCAGTTTACTCTCTGGGGGCTCCTACAATGAGCAGTTCTTC	CASSLLSGGSYNEQFF
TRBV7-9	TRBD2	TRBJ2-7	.	TGTGCCAGCAGCTTAATCGCGGGAGGGCCCCGAAGTGACGAGCAGTACTTC	CASSLIAGGPRSDEQYF
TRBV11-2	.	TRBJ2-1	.	TGTGCCAGCAGCTTAGTAAGAGGGAGTGAGCAGTTCTTC	CASSLVRGSEQFF
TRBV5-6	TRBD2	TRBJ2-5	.	TGTGCCAGCAGCCCTATAGCGGGGAAAGCGTACGAGACCCAGTACTTC	CASSPIAGKAYETQYF
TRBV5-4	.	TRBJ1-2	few	TGTGCCAGCAGCTTACAAGGCTATGGCTACACCTTC	CASSLQGYGYTF
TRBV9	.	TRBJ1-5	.	TGTGCCAGCAGCGTGGGAGGGAACGGCAATCAGCCCCAGCATTTT	CASSVGGNGNQPQHF
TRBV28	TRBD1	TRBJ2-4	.	TGTGCCAGCAGTCGCGACCCGGGACAGAAAAACATTCAGTACTTC	CASSRDPGQKNIQYF
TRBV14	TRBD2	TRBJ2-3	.	TGTGCCAGCAGCCAGATCCCAAGCCGGCAGTTAGCGGGAGGGCAGTATTTT	CASSQIPSRQLAGGQYF
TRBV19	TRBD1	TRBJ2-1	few	TGTGCCAGTAAGGGGACAGGCCTCAATGAGCAGTTCTTC	CASKGTGLNEQFF
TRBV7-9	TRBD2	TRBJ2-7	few	TGTGCCAGCAGCTTAGAAGGACTAGCGGGAGTTGAGCAGTACTTC	CASSLEGLAGVEQYF
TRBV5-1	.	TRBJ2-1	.	TGCGCCAGCAGCTTGGTTCGAAGCCAGCAGTTCTTC	CASSLVRSQQFF
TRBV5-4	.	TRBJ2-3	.	TGTGCCAGCAGCCAACAGCCCGGCCGTGGCACAGATACGCAGTATTTT	CASSQQPGRGTDTQYF
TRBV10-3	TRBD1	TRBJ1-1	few	TGTGCCATCAAGGACAGGGGAGCTGAAGCTTTCTTT	CAIKDRGAEAFF
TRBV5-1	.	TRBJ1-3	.	TGCGCCAGCAGCTTGGCTATGGGAGGAAACACCATATATTTT	CASSLAMGGNTIYF
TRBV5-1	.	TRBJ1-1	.	TGCGCCAGCAGCTTCCTTTCGGCCAACACTGAAGCTTTCTTT	CASSFLSANTEAFF
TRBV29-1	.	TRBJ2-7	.	TGCAGCGTTCGGGGCGGGTACGAGCAGTACTTC	CSVRGGYEQYF
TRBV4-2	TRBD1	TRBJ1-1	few	TGTGCCAGCAGCCAAGTTTACAGGGGGCGCGATGTCACTGAAGCTTTCTTT	CASSQVYRGRDVTEAFF
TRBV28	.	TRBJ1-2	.	TGTGCCAGCGGCGGCGGGGTAGACTATGGCTACACCTTC	CASGGGVDYGYTF
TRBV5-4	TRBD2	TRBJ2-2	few	TGTGCCAGCAGCTACGGGACTAGCGGGAGAATCGGGGAGCTGTTTTTT	CASSYGTSGRIGELFF
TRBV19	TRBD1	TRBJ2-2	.	TGTGCCAGTAGGCAGGGGGCCGGCACCGGGGAGCTGTTTTTT	CASRQGAGTGELFF
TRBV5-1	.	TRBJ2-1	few	TGCGCCAGCAGCTTGGGACAGTGGTCGTATGAGCAGTTCTTC	CASSLGQWSYEQFF
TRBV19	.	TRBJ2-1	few	TGTGCCAGTAGTAAAGATGCGGAACTCTCCTACAATGAGCAGTTCTTC	CASSKDAELSYNEQFF
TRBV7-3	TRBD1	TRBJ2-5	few	TGTGCCAGCAGCGCACAGGGGCAAGAGACCCAGTACTTC	CASSAQGQETQYF
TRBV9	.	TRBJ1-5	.	TGTGCCAGCAGCGTCGGGACGTTTCAGCCCCAGCATTTT	CASSVGTFQPQHF
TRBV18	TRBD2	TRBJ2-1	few	TGTGCCAGCTCACCACCACGGGCGGGAGGGTACAATGAGCAGTTCTTC	CASSPPRAGGYNEQFF
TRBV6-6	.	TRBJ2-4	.	TGTGCCAGCAGTTACTCTCCAGGGTTGTCCAAAAACATTCAGTACTTC	CASSYSPGLSKNIQYF
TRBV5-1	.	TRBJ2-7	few	TGCGCCAGCAGCCCCCGTAGCTCCTACGAGCAGTACTTC	CASSPRSSYEQYF
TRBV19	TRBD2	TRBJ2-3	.	TGTGCCAGTAGTGTCGACGCTAGCGGGAGGATAGATACGCAGTATTTT	CASSVDASGRIDTQYF
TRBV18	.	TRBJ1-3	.	TGTGCCAGCTCACCAGGGACGGGCTCTGGAAACACCATATATTTT	CASSPGTGSGNTIYF
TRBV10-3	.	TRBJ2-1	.	TGTGCCATCAGTGAGTTGGAACTGCCCCTCGGTGAGCAGTTCTTC	CAISELELPLGEQFF